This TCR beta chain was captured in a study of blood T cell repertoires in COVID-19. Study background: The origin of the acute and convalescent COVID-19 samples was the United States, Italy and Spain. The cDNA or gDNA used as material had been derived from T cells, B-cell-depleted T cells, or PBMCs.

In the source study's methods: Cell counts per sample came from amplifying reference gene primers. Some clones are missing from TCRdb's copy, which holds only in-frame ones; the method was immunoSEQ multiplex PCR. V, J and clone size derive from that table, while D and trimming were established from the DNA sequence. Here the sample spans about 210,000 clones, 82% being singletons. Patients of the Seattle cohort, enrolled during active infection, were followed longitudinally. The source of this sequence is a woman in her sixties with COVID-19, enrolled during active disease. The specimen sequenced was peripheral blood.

In nucleotides, the CDR3 is TGTGCCAGCTTCCATTGGGGACAGGGATCCTATAATTCACCCCTCCACTTT. Translating gives CASFHWGQGSYNSPLHF. J is TRBJ1-6 and V is TRBV28; 9 nucleotides match TRBD1. Germline CDR1 and CDR2: MDHEN and SYDVKM. The CDR3 length is 17 residues. V dropped 8 bases and J dropped 1; count of bases not matched to a gene: 9.